This TCR beta chain was identified during a study of cytomegalovirus exposure and HLA in healthy donors. V was cut by 8 bases and J by 5 bases, with 14 bases left in between. The CDR3 has 13 residues. Germline assignment: CDR1 MNHNS and CDR2 SASEGT. Only in-frame clones appear in the TCRdb table, and some are missing; sequencing was by immunoSEQ multiplex PCR. This table has about 110,000 clones, 88% appearing once. In its sample, this clone was seen a few times. The TCR sequence derives from a woman under 30 in good health and CMV-seropositive. The rearrangement joins TRBV6-1 to TRBJ2-3, with D perhaps matching TRBD1 (5 bases). The specimen was PBMCs. The CDR3 region has the DNA TGTGCCAGCTCGGCGACAGCGATAGATACGCAGTATTTT. This translates into CASSATAIDTQYF.